These 6 T cell receptor beta chains were all obtained from the same sample, sequenced in a study of blood T cell repertoires in COVID-19. TCRdb's table, derived via immunoSEQ multiplex PCR, lists solely in-frame clones and lacks some. The table records roughly 210,000 clones, around 90% of them present only once. The specimen sequenced was PBMCs or T cells enriched from blood (not recorded which). These receptors were collected from a man aged 30 to 45 in a cohort exposed to, infected with or recovered from COVID-19 (not recorded which).

The CDR3 DNA reads as TGTGCCAGCAGCGGGGCGTTGGCCTACTCTGGAAACACCATATATTTT. Translating gives CASSGALAYSGNTIYF. The rearrangement links TRBV11-2 to TRBJ1-3, with D maybe TRBD1 (5 bases). Germline-derived CDR1 and CDR2 are SGHAT and FQNNGV. The CDR3 extends over 16 amino acids. V gave up 5 bases and J gave up 0 bases, with 14 bases separating them.

The V and J genes are TRBV28 and TRBJ2-3; 12 bases are a match to TRBD2. This CDR3 is 16 amino acids long. Germline CDR1 reads MDHEN; CDR2 reads SYDVKM. The J segment lost 3 bases and the V segment lost 4 bases, leaving 5 bases of the junction unmatched. The CDR3: CASSSTLAGGTDTQYF. The DNA of the CDR3 is TGTGCCAGCAGTTCCACACTAGCGGGAGGTACAGATACGCAGTATTTT.

This chain joins TRBV6-1 and TRBJ2-3; D gene unclear. From germline, CDR1 is MNHNS and CDR2 SASEGT. CDR3 size: 15 residues. Trimming removed 0 bases at V and 1 base at J, with 8 bases between. The CDR3 DNA is TGTGCCAGCAGTGAAGCGGGCGCCGGCACAGATACGCAGTATTTT. Translation: CASSEAGAGTDTQYF.

The chain couples TRBV10-3 to TRBJ2-4, with 11 bases that match TRBD2. There are 19 residues in the CDR3. The germline V gene has CDR1 ENHRY and CDR2 SYGVKD. Trimming cost V 4 bases and J 0 bases; bases outside gene matches: 11. The chain's CDR3 is CAISGGGTSGLLAKNIQYF. CDR3 sequence (DNA): TGTGCCATCAGTGGTGGAGGGACTAGCGGTTTACTAGCCAAAAACATTCAGTACTTC.

The CDR3 bases are TGTGCTAGTGGTTTGGGGACAGCTTATGGCTACACCTTC. It specifies CASGLGTAYGYTF. The chain employs TRBV12-5 and TRBJ1-2; TRBD1 might be the D (6 bases). The CDR3 runs to 13 residues. V was pared by 1 base and J by 5 bases, with 8 bases between. Germline V gene lookup returns CDR1 LGHNT and CDR2 FRNRAP.

This clone was seen only a few times. This sequence joins TRBV5-1 and TRBJ1-2, with TRBD1 as a possible D gene (5 bases). The ends were cut back, 3 bases at V and 4 bases at J, with 19 bases in the middle. This CDR3 has 16 amino acids. The germline CDR1 and CDR2 sequences are SGHRS and YFSETQ. CDR3 loop: CASSSGHNQVGYGYTF. The DNA for the CDR3 is TGCGCCAGCAGCTCCGGACACAACCAGGTGGGCTATGGCTACACCTTC.